This TCR beta chain appears in the sequencing data of a study of cytomegalovirus exposure and HLA in healthy donors. From germline, CDR1 is MGHRA and CDR2 YSYEKL. The CDR3 extends over 19 amino acids. J lost 0 bases, V lost 3 bases, and 5 bases had no gene match. Study conclusions and caveats: In all likelihood, a cluster of highly shared sequence variants was a sequencing artifact. It emerged from a later analysis that several of the most significant clusters appeared to be linked to common viral pathogens.

Turning to this clone: Antigen specificity is unknown.

Both 60 Vbeta primers and 13 Jbeta primers went into the PCR. The protocol was immunoSEQ multiplex PCR, while the TCRdb copy is restricted to in-frame clones and leaves out a portion. The sample lists 55,000 to 70,000 clones, about three quarters occurring once. The sequence came from a male donor in good health and CMV-seropositive. The material sequenced was PBMCs. The chain links TRBV4-1 to TRBJ2-4; 16 nucleotides align to TRBD2. CDR3 coding DNA: TGCGCCAGCAGCCAGGGGGGACTAGCGGGGGGGACAGCCAAAAACATTCAGTACTTC. Translating gives CASSQGGLAGGTAKNIQYF.